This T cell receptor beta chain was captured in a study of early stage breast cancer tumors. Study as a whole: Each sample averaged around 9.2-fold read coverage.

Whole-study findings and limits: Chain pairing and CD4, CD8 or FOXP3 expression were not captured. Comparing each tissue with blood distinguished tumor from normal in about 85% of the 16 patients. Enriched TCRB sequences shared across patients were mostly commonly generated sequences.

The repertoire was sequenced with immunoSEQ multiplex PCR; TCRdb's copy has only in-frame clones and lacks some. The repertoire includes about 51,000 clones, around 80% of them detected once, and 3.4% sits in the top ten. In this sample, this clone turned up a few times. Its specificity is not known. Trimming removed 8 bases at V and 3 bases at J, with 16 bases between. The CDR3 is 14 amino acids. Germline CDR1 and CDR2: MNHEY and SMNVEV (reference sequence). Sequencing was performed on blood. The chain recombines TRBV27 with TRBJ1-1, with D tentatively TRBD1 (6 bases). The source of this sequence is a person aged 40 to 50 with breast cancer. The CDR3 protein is CASVNQGTDTEAFF. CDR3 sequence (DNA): TGTGCCAGCGTCAACCAGGGGACCGACACTGAAGCTTTCTTT.